Presented here are 20 T cell receptor beta chains from one specimen sequenced in a study of blood T cells in healthy people across ages. The second PCR ran 7 to 11 cycles with a sample-barcoded 5' primer and J-beta primers. TCRdb re-analysed the 5' RACE reads in MiXCR, keeping a single row per CDR3 protein. Among about 970,000 distinct CDR3 sequences listed, 45% to 60% were seen once. The sample consisted of blood. These TCRs come from a woman aged 55-70 years in good health.

The chain is built from TRBV12-3 or TRBV12-4 and TRBJ1-1; 9 bases are shared with TRBD1. The ends lost 6 bases at V and 6 bases at J; junction bases unmatched: 8. This CDR3 region has 14 residues. The CDR3 coding sequence is TGTGCCAGCAGCCAAACAGGGGGCCCGGCTGAAGCTTTCTTT. Amino acids: CASSQTGGPAEAFF.

The V and J genes are TRBV24-1 and TRBJ2-7; D tentatively fits TRBD1 or TRBD2 (5 bases each). The CDR3 runs 12 residues. The V end lost 5 bases, the J end lost 7 bases, and 11 bases lay between the germline ends. Germline-derived CDR1 and CDR2 are KGHDR and SFDVKD. The CDR3 sequence: CATSGTTGEQYF. The CDR3, as DNA: TGTGCCACCAGTGGGACAACGGGGGAGCAGTACTTC.

This chain joins TRBV7-6 and TRBJ2-5; a possible D gene is TRBD2 (6 bases). Germline lookup yields CDR1 SGHVS and CDR2 FNYEAQ. V lost 7 bases and J 2 bases, leaving 14 bases between the germline ends. This CDR3 is built from 14 residues. The chain's CDR3 is CASKHWGDQETQYF. DNA of the CDR3: TGTGCCAGCAAGCACTGGGGGGATCAAGAGACCCAGTACTTC.

This clonotype was detected once. This chain links TRBV5-6 with TRBJ2-7; 8 positions match TRBD2. Germline V lookup: CDR1 SGHDT, CDR2 YYEEEE. The CDR3 length is 16 residues. Trimming took 4 bases from V and 5 from J; bases not matched to a gene: 14. CDR3 amino acids: CASSGGYGGRQHEQYF. CDR3 DNA: TGTGCCAGCAGCGGGGGATATGGCGGGAGGCAACACGAGCAGTACTTC.

This clonotype showed up just a few times. This sequence joins TRBV27 and TRBJ2-7; 8 bases match TRBD2. The DNA matches TRBJ2-5 better at its end, which makes the J call doubtful. Germline values: CDR1 MNHEY, CDR2 SMNVEV (reference sequence). The length of the CDR3 is 16 residues. The CDR3: CASSSPHRGAGVTQYF. The CDR3 DNA sequence: TGTGCCAGCAGTTCCCCCCACCGGGGAGCGGGAGTGACCCAGTACTTC.

This clonotype appeared a single time. Germline is not matched at one junction end, which may reflect a read error. V usage is TRBV14 and J usage is TRBJ2-5; TRBD2 agrees at 7 bases. This CDR3 comprises 13 residues. CDR1 is SGHDN, CDR2 FVKESK, per germline. The CDR3 loop reads CAGSLYGGLEQYF. The CDR3 DNA sequence: TGTGCCGGCAGCCTTTACGGGGGGTTGGAGCAGTACTTC.

This chain joins TRBV20-1 and TRBJ2-3, with D hard to call. V lost 8 bases, J lost 6 bases, and 12 bases lay in between. This CDR3 region has 11 residues. Germline-derived CDR1 and CDR2 are DFQATT and SNEGSKA (reference sequence). The CDR3 protein is CSSTLRDTQYF. In nucleotides, the CDR3 is TGCAGTTCCACTCTTAGGGATACGCAGTATTTT.

In this sample, this clonotype turned up once. The V and J genes are TRBV20-1 and TRBJ1-2, with 7 bases lining up with TRBD1. Germline CDR1 reads DFQATT; CDR2 reads SNEGSKA (reference sequence). This CDR3 contains 17 residues. With 3 bases clipped from V and 4 bases from J, the junction kept 17 bases outside the gene matches. The CDR3 sequence: CSARTDRVAVEGYGYTF. The CDR3 nucleotides are TGCAGTGCTAGGACTGACAGGGTTGCTGTCGAGGGCTATGGCTACACCTTC.

The chain has TRBV29-1 and TRBJ2-1; 10 bases line up with TRBD2. Trimming cost V 7 bases and J 7 bases; bases outside gene matches: 13. The CDR3 totals 15 residues. Germline-derived CDR1 and CDR2 are SQVTM and ANQGSEA. CDR3 sequence reads: CSAAPPTSGDNEQFF. CDR3 nucleotides: TGCAGCGCCGCCCCCCCCACTAGCGGGGATAATGAGCAGTTCTTC.

The V and J genes are TRBV18 and TRBJ2-1, with 15 positions matching TRBD2. The CDR3 has 16 amino acids. The germline V gene has CDR1 KGHSH and CDR2 LQKENI. V lost 3 bases, J lost 7 bases, and 4 bases stayed unmatched. CDR3 loop: CASSPPGLAGGNEQFF. In nucleotides, the CDR3 is TGTGCCAGCTCACCGCCGGGACTAGCGGGAGGTAATGAGCAGTTCTTC.

This clonotype was found many times. The rearrangement links TRBV4-1 to TRBJ2-3; D unresolved. Trimming pared 0 bases from V and 5 bases from J, leaving 6 bases between. CDR1 and CDR2 (germline): MGHRA, YSYEKL. This CDR3 has 13 amino acids. The CDR3 bases are TGCGCCAGCAGCCAAGATCCGGGAGATACGCAGTATTTT. Translation gives CASSQDPGDTQYF.

This clonotype was seen a few times. This rearrangement joins TRBV11-2 to TRBJ2-3, with D unclear. Per the germline V gene, CDR1 is SGHAT and CDR2 is FQNNGV. V shed 3 bases and J shed 0 bases, with 13 bases lying between them. This CDR3 spans 16 amino acids. CDR3 protein: CASSLTGGLSTDTQYF. Here the CDR3 DNA reads TGTGCCAGCAGCTTGACTGGCGGATTAAGCACAGATACGCAGTATTTT.

The J gene is TRBJ2-3, the V gene TRBV5-1, with TRBD2 identical over 8 bases. The length of the CDR3 is 15 residues. Germline V lookup: CDR1 SGHRS, CDR2 YFSETQ. After removal of 0 bases from V and 4 bases from J, the junction contained 4 bases not matched to a gene. This chain's CDR3 is CASSLVGLAPDTQYF. CDR3 nucleotide sequence: TGCGCCAGCAGCTTGGTTGGACTAGCACCAGATACGCAGTATTTT. Combining the CDR3 with reference TRBV5-1 and TRBJ2-3 gives the whole variable domain KAGVTQTPRYLIKTRGQQVTLSCSPISGHRSVSWYQQTPGQGLQFLFEYFSETQRNKGNFPGRFSGRQFSNSRSEMNVSTLELGDSALYLCASSLVGLAPDTQYFGPGTRLTVL.

The table lists this clonotype with a few counts. V and J are TRBV27 and TRBJ2-7; 12 positions agree with TRBD1. Germline CDR1 is MNHEY and CDR2 is SMNVEV (reference sequence). With V trimmed by 6 bases and J by 3 bases, 9 bases remained unmatched. This CDR3 has 16 residues. The CDR3 here is CASSSRRDRGLYEQYF. The CDR3 nucleotides are TGTGCCAGCAGCTCCCGGCGGGACAGGGGGCTCTACGAGCAGTACTTC.

J is TRBJ2-1 and V is TRBV27; 11 bases fit TRBD2. Germline V gene lookup returns CDR1 MNHEY and CDR2 SMNVEV (reference sequence). V shed 6 bases and J 6 bases; nucleotides not matched to a gene: 7. The CDR3 has 15 amino acids. CDR3 sequence (DNA): TGTGCCAGCAGCTGGGGGACTAGCGGACTCAATGAGCAGTTCTTC. Translated: CASSWGTSGLNEQFF.

CDR3 loop: CSVGRGGGANVLTF. DNA of the CDR3: TGCAGCGTTGGCAGGGGAGGAGGGGCCAACGTCCTGACTTTC. This chain joins TRBV29-1 and TRBJ2-6; D is possibly TRBD1 or TRBD2 (6 bases each). This CDR3 region has 14 residues. Trimming shortened V by 4 bases and J by 4 bases, and 11 bases separated the two germline ends. Germline V gene sequence: CDR1 SQVTM, CDR2 ANQGSEA. The full variable domain, rest sourced from reference TRBV29-1 and TRBJ2-6, is SAVISQKPSRDICQRGTSLTIQCQVDSQVTMMFWYRQQPGQSLTLIATANQGSEATYESGFVIDKFPISRPNLTFSTLTVSNMSPEDSSIYLCSVGRGGGANVLTFGAGSRLTVL.

This clonotype was picked up a small number of times. V and J are TRBV29-1 and TRBJ2-1; no reliable D call. This CDR3 has 17 amino acids. V was pared by 7 bases and J by 6 bases, with 28 bases between. Germline CDR1 reads SQVTM; CDR2 reads ANQGSEA. The CDR3 protein is CSDPHLTNIWFCNEQFF. The CDR3, as DNA: TGCAGCGACCCACACCTGACCAATATTTGGTTTTGCAATGAGCAGTTCTTC.

This clonotype was counted between two and nine times. V gene TRBV29-1 combines with J gene TRBJ2-3; TRBD2 aligns across 11 bases. Germline CDR1 SQVTM, CDR2 ANQGSEA. The CDR3 is 15 residues long. V shed 4 bases and J 4 bases; nucleotides not matched to a gene: 7. The CDR3 loop reads CSVVLAGAAPDTQYF. Written as DNA, the CDR3 is TGCAGCGTTGTACTAGCGGGAGCGGCACCAGATACGCAGTATTTT.

CDR3 loop: CASSPRQGTSYGYTF. The CDR3 bases are TGCGCCAGCAGCCCTCGACAGGGGACGTCCTATGGCTACACCTTC. The gene calls are TRBV5-1 and TRBJ1-2; TRBD1 agrees at 8 bases. The J segment lost 4 bases and the V segment lost 4 bases, leaving 9 bases of the junction unmatched. Per the germline V gene, CDR1 is SGHRS and CDR2 is YFSETQ. The CDR3 runs to 15 residues.

The V and J genes are TRBV7-2 and TRBJ1-2, with D hard to call. Per the germline V gene, CDR1 is SGHTA and CDR2 is FQGNSA. Deletions cut 11 bases from V and 6 bases from J, with 19 bases between. CDR3 length: 13 amino acids. CDR3 amino acids: CAADPIWRDGYTF. Written as DNA, the CDR3 is TGTGCCGCTGACCCCATATGGAGGGATGGCTACACCTTC. The full variable domain, its missing parts supplied by reference TRBV7-2 and TRBJ1-2, is GAGVSQSPSNKVTEKGKDVELRCDPISGHTALYWYRQSLGQGLEFLIYFQGNSAPDKSGLPSDRFSAERTGGSVSTLTIQRTQQEDSAVYLCAADPIWRDGYTFGSGTRLTVV.